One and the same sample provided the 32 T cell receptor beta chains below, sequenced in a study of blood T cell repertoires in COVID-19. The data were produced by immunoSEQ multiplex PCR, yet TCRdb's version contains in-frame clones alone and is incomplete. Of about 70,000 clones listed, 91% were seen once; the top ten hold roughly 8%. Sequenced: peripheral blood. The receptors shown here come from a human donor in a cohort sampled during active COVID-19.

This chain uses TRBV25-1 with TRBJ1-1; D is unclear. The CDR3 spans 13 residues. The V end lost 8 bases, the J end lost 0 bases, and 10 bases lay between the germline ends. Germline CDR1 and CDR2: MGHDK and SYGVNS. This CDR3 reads CASGGSMNTEAFF. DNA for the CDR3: TGTGCCAGCGGAGGGTCCATGAACACTGAAGCTTTCTTT.

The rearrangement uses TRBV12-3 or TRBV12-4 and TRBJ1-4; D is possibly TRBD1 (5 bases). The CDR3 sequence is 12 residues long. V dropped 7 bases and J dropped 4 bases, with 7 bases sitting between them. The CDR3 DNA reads TGTGCCAGCACAGGGTATAATGAAAAACTGTTTTTT. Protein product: CASTGYNEKLFF.

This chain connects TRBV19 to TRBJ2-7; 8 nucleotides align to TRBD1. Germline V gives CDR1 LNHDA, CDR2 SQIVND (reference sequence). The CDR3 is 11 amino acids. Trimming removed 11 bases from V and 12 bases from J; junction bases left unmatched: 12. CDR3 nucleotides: TGTGCCTCCCGACAGGGGATTCTTTGGTACTTC. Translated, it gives CASRQGILWYF.

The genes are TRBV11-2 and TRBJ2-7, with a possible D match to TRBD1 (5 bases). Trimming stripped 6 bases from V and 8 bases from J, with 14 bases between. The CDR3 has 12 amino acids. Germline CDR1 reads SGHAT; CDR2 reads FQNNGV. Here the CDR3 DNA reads TGTGCCAGCAGGACGCAGGGTTGGAAGCAGTACTTC. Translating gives CASRTQGWKQYF.

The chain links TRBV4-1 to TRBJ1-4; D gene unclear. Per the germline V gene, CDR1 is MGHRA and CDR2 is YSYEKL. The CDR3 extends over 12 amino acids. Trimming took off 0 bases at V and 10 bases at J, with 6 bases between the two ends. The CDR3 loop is CASSQDTRKLFF. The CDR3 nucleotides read TGCGCCAGCAGCCAAGATACGAGAAAACTGTTTTTT.

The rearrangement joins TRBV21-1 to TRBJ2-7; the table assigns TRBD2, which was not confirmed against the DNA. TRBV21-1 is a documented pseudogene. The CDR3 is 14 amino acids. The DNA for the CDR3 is TGTGCCAGCCCACAACGGGGGTCGGGATGCGAGCAGTACTTC. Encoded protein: CASPQRGSGCEQYF.

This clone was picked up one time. The CDR3, as DNA: TGTGCCAGCAGCTTAGACCGGGAGACCCAGTACTTC. This gives the protein CASSLDRETQYF. This chain joins TRBV11-2 and TRBJ2-5, with D unclear. Per germline, CDR1 SGHAT and CDR2 FQNNGV. This CDR3 contains 12 residues. V gave up 0 bases and J gave up 5 bases, with 4 bases separating them.

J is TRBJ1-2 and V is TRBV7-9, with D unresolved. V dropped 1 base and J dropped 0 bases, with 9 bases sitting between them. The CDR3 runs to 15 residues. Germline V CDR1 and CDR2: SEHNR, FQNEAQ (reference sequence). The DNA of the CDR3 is TGTGCCAGCAGCTTAGTAGCTTTTACTAACTATGGCTACACCTTC. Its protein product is CASSLVAFTNYGYTF. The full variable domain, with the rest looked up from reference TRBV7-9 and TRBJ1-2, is DTGVSQNPRHKITKRGQNVTFRCDPISEHNRLYWYRQTLGQGPEFLTYFQNEAQLEKSRLLSDRFSAERPKGSFSTLEIQRTEQGDSAMYLCASSLVAFTNYGYTFGSGTRLTVV.

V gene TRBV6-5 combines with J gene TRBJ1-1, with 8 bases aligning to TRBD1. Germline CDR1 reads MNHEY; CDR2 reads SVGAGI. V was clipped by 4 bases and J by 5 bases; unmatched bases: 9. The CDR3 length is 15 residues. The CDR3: CASSSTDRVRTEAFF. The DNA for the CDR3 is TGTGCCAGCAGTTCAACGGACAGGGTGAGGACTGAAGCTTTCTTT.

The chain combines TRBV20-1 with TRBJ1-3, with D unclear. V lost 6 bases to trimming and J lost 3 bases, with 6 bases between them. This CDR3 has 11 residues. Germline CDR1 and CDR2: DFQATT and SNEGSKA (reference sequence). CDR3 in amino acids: CSAPSGNTIYF. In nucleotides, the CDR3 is TGCAGTGCCCCTAGTGGAAACACCATATATTTT.

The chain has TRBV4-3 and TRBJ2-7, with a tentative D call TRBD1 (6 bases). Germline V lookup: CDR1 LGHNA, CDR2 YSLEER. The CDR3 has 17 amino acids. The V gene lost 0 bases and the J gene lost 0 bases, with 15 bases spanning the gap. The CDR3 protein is CASSQDSAGQSSYEQYF. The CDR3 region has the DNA TGCGCCAGCAGCCAAGACTCGGCCGGACAGAGCTCCTACGAGCAGTACTTC.

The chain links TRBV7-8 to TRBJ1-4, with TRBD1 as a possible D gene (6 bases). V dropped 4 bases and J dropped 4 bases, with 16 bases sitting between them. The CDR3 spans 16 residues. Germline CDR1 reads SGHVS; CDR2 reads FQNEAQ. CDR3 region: CASSSLLDSYNEKLFF. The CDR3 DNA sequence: TGTGCCAGCAGCTCGTTGCTGGACAGTTATAATGAAAAACTGTTTTTT. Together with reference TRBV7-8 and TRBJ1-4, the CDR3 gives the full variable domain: GAGVSQSPRYKVAKRGQDVALRCDPISGHVSLFWYQQALGQGPEFLTYFQNEAQLDKSGLPSDRFFAERPEGSVSTLKIQRTQQEDSAVYLCASSSLLDSYNEKLFFGSGTQLSVL.

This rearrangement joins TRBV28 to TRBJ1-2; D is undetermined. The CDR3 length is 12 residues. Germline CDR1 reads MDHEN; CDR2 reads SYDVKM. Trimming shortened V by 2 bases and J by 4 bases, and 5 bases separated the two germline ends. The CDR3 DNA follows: TGTGCCAGCAGTTTAGGGCGCTATGGCTACACCTTC. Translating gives CASSLGRYGYTF.

The CDR3 sequence is CASSLPPGTEAFF. CDR3 nucleotides: TGTGCCAGCAGCCTCCCCCCGGGGACTGAAGCTTTCTTT. The V gene is TRBV7-9, the J gene TRBJ1-1; D not resolved. The ends were cut back, 5 bases at V and 5 bases at J, with 12 bases in the middle. The CDR3 loop spans 13 amino acids. Germline CDR1 and CDR2: SEHNR and FQNEAQ (reference sequence).

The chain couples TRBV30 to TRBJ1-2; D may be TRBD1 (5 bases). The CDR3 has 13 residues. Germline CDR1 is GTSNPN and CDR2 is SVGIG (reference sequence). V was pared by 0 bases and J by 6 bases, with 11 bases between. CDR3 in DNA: TGTGCCTGGAGTGTCTCGTCGGGGGATGGCTACACCTTC. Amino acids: CAWSVSSGDGYTF.

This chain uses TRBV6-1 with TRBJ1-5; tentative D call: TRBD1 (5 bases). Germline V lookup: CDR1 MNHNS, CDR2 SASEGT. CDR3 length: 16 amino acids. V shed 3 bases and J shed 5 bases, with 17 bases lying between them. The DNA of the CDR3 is TGTGCCAGCAGTGACGCTGAAGACAGTTACTATCAGCCCCAGCATTTT. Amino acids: CASSDAEDSYYQPQHF.

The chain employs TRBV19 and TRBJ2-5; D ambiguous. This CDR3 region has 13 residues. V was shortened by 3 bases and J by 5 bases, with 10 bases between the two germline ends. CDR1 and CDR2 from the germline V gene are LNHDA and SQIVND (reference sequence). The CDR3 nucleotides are TGTGCCAGTAGTATTGATGGAGCGGAGACCCAGTACTTC. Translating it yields CASSIDGAETQYF.

The CDR3 region has the DNA TGTGCCAGCAGTCTACAGGGGGCCAACCTCTATGGCTACACCTTC. Its protein product is CASSLQGANLYGYTF. This chain connects TRBV6-6 to TRBJ1-2, with 9 bases fitting TRBD1. Germline-derived CDR1 and CDR2 are MNHNY and SVGAGI (reference sequence). The junction had 8 bases not matched to a gene; V was cut back by 5 bases and J by 4 bases. The CDR3 is 15 amino acids.

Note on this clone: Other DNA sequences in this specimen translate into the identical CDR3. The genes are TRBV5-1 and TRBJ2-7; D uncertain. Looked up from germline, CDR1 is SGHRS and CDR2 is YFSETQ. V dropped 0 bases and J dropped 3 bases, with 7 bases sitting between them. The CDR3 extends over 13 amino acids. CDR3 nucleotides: TGCGCCAGCAGCTTGGGGCAGGTCTACGAGCAGTACTTC. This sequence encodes CASSLGQVYEQYF.

The CDR3 bases are TGTGCCAGCAGCGAGGGACTAGCGGGGGGGCTGTACAATGAGCAGTTCTTC. This translates into CASSEGLAGGLYNEQFF. The rearrangement joins TRBV5-4 to TRBJ2-1; 16 nucleotides align to TRBD2. Germline CDR1 reads SGHNT; CDR2 reads YYREEE (reference sequence). Losses at the gene ends were 4 bases for V and 4 bases for J; bases not matched to a gene: 5. The CDR3 sequence is 17 residues long.

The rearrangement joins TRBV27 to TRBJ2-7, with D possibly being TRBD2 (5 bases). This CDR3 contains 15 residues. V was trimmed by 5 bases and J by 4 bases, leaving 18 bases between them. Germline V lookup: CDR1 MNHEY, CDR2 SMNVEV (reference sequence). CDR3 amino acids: CASSPRRGFLYEQYF. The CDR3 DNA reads TGTGCCAGCAGTCCAAGAAGAGGGTTCCTATACGAGCAGTACTTC.

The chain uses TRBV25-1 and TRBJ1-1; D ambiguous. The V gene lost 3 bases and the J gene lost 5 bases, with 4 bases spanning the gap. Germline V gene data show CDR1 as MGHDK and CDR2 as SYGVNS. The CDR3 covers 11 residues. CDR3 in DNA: TGTGCCAGCAGTGAGAGGACTGAAGCTTTCTTT. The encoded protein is CASSERTEAFF.

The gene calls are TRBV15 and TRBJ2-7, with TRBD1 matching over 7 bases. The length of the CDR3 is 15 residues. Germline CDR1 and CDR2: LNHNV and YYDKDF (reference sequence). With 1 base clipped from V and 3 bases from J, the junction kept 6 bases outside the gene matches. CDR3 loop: CATSRAPDRDYEQYF. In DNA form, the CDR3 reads TGTGCCACCAGCAGAGCCCCAGACAGGGACTACGAGCAGTACTTC. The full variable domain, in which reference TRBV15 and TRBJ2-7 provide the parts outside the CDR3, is DAMVIQNPRYQVTQFGKPVTLSCSQTLNHNVMYWYQQKSSQAPKLLFHYYDKDFNNEADTPDNFQSRRPNTSFCFLDIRSPGLGDTAMYLCATSRAPDRDYEQYFGPGTRLTVT.

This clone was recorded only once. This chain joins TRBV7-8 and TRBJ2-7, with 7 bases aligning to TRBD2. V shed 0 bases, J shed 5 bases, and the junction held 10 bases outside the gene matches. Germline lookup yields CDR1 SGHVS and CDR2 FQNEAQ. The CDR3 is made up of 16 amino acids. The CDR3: CASSLALWAGEDEQYF. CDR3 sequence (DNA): TGTGCCAGCAGCTTAGCCCTTTGGGCGGGAGAAGACGAGCAGTACTTC.

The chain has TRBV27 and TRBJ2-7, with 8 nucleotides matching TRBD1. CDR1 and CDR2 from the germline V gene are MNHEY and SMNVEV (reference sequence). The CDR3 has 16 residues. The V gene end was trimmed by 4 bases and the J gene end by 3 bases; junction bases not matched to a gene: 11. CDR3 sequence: CASSSFLDRVGYEQYF. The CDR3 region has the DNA TGTGCCAGCAGTTCCTTCTTGGACAGGGTTGGCTACGAGCAGTACTTC.

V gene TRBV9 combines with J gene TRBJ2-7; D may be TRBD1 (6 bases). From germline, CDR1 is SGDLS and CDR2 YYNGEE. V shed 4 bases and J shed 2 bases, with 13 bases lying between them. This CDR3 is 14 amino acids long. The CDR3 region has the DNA TGTGCCAGCAGCCCCGGGACAATCCCCTACGAGCAGTACTTC. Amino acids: CASSPGTIPYEQYF.

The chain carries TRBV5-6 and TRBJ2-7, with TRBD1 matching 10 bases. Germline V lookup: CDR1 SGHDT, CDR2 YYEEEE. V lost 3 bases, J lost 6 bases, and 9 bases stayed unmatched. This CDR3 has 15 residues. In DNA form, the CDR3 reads TGTGCCAGCAGCTCCCGACAGGGGGCTATGATCGAGCAGTACTTC. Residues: CASSSRQGAMIEQYF.

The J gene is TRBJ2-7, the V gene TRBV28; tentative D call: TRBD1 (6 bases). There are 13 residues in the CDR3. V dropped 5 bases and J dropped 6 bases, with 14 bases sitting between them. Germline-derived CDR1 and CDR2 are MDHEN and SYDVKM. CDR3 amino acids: CASSELRDTEQYF. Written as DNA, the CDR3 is TGTGCCAGCAGTGAGCTCCGGGACACCGAGCAGTACTTC.

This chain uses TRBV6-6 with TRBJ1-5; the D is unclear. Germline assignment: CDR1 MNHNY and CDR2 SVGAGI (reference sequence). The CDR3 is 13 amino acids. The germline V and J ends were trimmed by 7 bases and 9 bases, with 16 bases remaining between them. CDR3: CASTPGGPGPQHF. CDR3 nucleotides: TGTGCCAGCACCCCTGGCGGCCCGGGGCCCCAGCATTTT.

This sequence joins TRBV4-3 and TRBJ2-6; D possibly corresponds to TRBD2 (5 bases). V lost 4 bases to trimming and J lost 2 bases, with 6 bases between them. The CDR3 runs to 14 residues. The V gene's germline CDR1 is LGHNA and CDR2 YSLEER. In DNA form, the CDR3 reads TGCGCCAGCAGCCGAGGGACTGGGGCCAACGTCCTGACTTTC. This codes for CASSRGTGANVLTF.

This chain's CDR3 is CAPQRGELFF. The CDR3 nucleotides are TGCGCCCCCCAACGGGGGGAACTGTTTTTT. The chain is built from TRBV5-1 and TRBJ1-4, with a tentative D call TRBD1 (5 bases). CDR3 length equals 10 residues. The V gene lost 10 bases and the J gene lost 12 bases, with 13 bases spanning the gap. From germline, CDR1 is SGHRS and CDR2 YFSETQ.

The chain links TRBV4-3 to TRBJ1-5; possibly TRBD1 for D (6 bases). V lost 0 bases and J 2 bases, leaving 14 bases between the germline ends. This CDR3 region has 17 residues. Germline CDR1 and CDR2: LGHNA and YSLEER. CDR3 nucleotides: TGCGCCAGCAGCCAAGACTTCGGAGGGGGGGGCAATCAGCCCCAGCATTTT. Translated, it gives CASSQDFGGGGNQPQHF.